The text below deals with one T cell receptor (beta chain). Profiling relied on immunoSEQ multiplex PCR, and the TCRdb table lists in-frame clones only, not all of them. Of roughly 60,000 clones listed, roughly 94% are singletons. This sample is drawn from a study of cytomegalovirus exposure and HLA in healthy donors. The CDR3 covers 15 residues. Trimming at V came to 1 base and at J to 4 bases, leaving 6 bases not matched to a gene. The germline V gene encodes CDR1 LGHNA and CDR2 YSLEER. The TCR comes from a woman between 18 and 29 years old in good health and CMV-seropositive. The specimen sequenced was PBMCs. The chain joins TRBV4-3 to TRBJ1-2, with 7 positions matching TRBD1. The CDR3 DNA follows: TGCGCCAGCAGCCAAGGAGGACAGGAACCCTATGGCTACACCTTC. Residues: CASSQGGQEPYGYTF.